This TCR beta chain was found in a study of T cells in Graves' hyperthyroidism and ophthalmopathy. Whole-study findings and limits: Separating ophthalmopathy from stable hyperthyroidism was achieved by a 13 V-J model.

This clonotype occurred a few times. Its specificity is not known. The V gene's germline CDR1 is SGHVS and CDR2 FQNEAQ. The CDR3 runs 14 residues. With 0 bases removed from V and 3 bases from J, the gap between germline ends came to 8 bases. Amplified TCR beta CDR3 regions derived from RNA transcripts. First-round RT-PCR with HTBI primers amplified the TCR CDR3 region. Using its own MiXCR run on the multiplex PCR reads, TCRdb lists one record per CDR3 protein. The table lists more than 650,000 distinct CDR3 sequences, around 15% of them singletons. Researchers defined stable Graves' hyperthyroidism as no ophthalmopathy progression within 18 months. Researchers barred patients who had uncontrolled infection, other autoimmune disease, pregnancy or lactation.

Sequencing was performed on blood. The rearrangement links TRBV7-8 to TRBJ1-2, with unresolved D. This TCR came from a woman aged 18-29 years with Graves' hyperthyroidism. CDR3 in DNA: TGTGCCAGCAGCTTAGCCGGGGTTCACTATGGCTACACCTTC. This gives the protein CASSLAGVHYGYTF. Drawing the rest from reference TRBV7-8 and TRBJ1-2, the complete variable domain is GAGVSQSPRYKVAKRGQDVALRCDPISGHVSLFWYQQALGQGPEFLTYFQNEAQLDKSGLPSDRFFAERPEGSVSTLKIQRTQQEDSAVYLCASSLAGVHYGYTFGSGTRLTVV.